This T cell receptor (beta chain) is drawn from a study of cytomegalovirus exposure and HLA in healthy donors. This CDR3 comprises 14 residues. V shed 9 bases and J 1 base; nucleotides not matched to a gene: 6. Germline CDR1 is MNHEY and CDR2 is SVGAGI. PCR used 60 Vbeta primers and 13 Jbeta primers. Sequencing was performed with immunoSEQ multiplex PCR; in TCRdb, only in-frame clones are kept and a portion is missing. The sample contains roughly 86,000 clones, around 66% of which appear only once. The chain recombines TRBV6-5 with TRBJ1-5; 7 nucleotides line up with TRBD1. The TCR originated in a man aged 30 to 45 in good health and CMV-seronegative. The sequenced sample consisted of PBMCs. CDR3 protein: CASQRGGSNQPQHF. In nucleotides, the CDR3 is TGTGCCAGTCAGAGAGGGGGCAGCAATCAGCCCCAGCATTTT.